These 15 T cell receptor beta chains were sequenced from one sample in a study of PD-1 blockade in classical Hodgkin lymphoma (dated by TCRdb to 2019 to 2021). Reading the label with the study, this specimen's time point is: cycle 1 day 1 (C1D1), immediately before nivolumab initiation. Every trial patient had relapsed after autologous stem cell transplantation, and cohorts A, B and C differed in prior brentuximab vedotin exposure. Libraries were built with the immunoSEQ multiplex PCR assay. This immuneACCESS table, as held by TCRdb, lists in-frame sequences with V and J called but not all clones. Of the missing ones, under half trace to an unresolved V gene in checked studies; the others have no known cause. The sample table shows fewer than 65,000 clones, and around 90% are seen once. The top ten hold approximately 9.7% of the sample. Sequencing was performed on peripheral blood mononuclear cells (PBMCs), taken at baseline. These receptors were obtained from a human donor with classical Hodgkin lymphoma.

The CDR3 DNA reads TGTGCCAGCAGCACGGACATCGGGGGGAACACTGAAGCTTTCTTT. Its translation: CASSTDIGGNTEAFF. The J gene is TRBJ1-1, the V gene TRBV4-2; D is possibly TRBD1 (5 bases). CDR3 length equals 15 residues. V was trimmed by 5 bases and J by 1 base, leaving 14 bases between them. The germline V gene encodes CDR1 LGHNA and CDR2 YNFKEQ.

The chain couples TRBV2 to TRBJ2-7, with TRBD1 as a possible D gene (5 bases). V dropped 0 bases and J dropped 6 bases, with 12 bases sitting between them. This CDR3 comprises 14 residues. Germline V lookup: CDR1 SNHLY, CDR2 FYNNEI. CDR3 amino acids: CASSEAGRVAEQYF. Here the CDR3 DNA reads TGTGCCAGCAGTGAAGCGGGCAGGGTGGCCGAGCAGTACTTC. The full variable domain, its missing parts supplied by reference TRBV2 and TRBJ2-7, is EPEVTQTPSHQVTQMGQEVILRCVPISNHLYFYWYRQILGQKVEFLVSFYNNEISEKSEIFDDQFSVERPDGSNFTLKIRSTKLEDSAMYFCASSEAGRVAEQYFGPGTRLTVT.

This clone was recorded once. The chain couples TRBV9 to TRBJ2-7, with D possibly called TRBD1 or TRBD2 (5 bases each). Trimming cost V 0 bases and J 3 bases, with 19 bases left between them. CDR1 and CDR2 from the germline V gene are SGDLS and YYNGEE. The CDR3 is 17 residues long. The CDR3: CASSVGGLPSGGYEQYF. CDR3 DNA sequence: TGTGCCAGCAGCGTAGGCGGACTTCCGAGTGGGGGCTACGAGCAGTACTTC.

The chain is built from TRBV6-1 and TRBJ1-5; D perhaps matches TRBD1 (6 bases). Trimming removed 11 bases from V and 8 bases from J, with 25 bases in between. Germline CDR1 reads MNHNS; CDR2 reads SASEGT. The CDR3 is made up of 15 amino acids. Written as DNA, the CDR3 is TGTGCCCTTACCGGACGGACGGAGGGGGGGGAGCCCCAGCATTTT. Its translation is CALTGRTEGGEPQHF.

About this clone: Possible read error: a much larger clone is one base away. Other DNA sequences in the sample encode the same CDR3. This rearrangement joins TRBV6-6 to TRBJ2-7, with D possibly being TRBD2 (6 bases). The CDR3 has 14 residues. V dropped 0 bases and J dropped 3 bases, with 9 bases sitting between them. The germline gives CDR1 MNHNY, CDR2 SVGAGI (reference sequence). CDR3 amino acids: CASSYSLGGYEQYF. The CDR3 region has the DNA TGTGCCAGCAGTTACTCGTTGGGGGGCTACGAGCAGTACTTC.

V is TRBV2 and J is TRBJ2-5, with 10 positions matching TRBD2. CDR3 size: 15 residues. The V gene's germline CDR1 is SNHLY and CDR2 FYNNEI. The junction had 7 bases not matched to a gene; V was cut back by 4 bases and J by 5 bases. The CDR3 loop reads CASSASGGARETQYF. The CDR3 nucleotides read TGTGCCAGCAGTGCCAGCGGGGGGGCGCGGGAGACCCAGTACTTC.

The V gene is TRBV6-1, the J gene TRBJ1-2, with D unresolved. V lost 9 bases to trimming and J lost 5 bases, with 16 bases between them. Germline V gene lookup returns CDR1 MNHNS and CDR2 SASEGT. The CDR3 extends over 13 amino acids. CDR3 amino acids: CASSGSLAYGYTF. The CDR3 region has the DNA TGTGCCAGTTCAGGCTCCTTAGCGTATGGCTACACCTTC.

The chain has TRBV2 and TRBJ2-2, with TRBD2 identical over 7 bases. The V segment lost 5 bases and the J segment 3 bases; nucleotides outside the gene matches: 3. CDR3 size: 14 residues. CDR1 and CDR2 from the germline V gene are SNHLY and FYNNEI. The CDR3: CASSMLADTGELFF. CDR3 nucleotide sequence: TGTGCCAGCAGTATGCTAGCGGACACCGGGGAGCTGTTTTTT.

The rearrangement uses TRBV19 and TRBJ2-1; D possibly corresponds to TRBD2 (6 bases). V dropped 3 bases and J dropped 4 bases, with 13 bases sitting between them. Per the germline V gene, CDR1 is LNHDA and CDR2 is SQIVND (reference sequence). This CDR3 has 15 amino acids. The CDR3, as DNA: TGTGCCAGTAGTATGGTTAGCGGACCGTACAATGAGCAGTTCTTC. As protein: CASSMVSGPYNEQFF.

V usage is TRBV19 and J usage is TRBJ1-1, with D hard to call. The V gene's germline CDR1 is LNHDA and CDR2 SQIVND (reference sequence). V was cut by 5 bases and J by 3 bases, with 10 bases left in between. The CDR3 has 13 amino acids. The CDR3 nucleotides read TGTGCCAGTAGTGTTATTCAGGACACTGAAGCTTTCTTT. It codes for CASSVIQDTEAFF.

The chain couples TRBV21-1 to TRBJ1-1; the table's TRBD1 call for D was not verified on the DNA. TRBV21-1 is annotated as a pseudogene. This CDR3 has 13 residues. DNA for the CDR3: TGTGCCAGCAGCAGACAGGGCAGGACTGAAGCTTTCTTT. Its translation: CASSRQGRTEAFF.

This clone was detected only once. For the CDR3, the DNA is TGTGCCAGCAGTTACCCTAGTCGGGGTATAGATACGCAGTATTTT. Its translation: CASSYPSRGIDTQYF. The chain couples TRBV28 to TRBJ2-3, with D possibly TRBD2 on 5 matching bases. CDR3 length: 15 residues. The V end was cut by 4 bases, the J end by 5 bases, with 16 bases between. Germline CDR1 MDHEN, CDR2 SYDVKM.

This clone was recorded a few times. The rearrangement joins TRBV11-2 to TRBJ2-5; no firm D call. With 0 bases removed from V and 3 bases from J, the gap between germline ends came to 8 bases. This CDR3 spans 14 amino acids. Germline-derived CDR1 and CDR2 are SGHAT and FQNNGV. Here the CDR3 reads CASSLEWAKETQYF. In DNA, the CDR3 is TGTGCCAGCAGCTTAGAATGGGCGAAAGAGACCCAGTACTTC.

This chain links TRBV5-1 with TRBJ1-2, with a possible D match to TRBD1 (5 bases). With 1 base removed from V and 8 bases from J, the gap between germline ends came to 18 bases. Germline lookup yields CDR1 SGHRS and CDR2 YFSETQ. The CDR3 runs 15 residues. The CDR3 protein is CASSLYEGRGSGYTF. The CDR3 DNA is TGCGCCAGCAGCTTGTACGAGGGGAGGGGTAGCGGCTACACCTTC. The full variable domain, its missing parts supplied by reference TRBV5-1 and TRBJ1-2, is KAGVTQTPRYLIKTRGQQVTLSCSPISGHRSVSWYQQTPGQGLQFLFEYFSETQRNKGNFPGRFSGRQFSNSRSEMNVSTLELGDSALYLCASSLYEGRGSGYTFGSGTRLTVV.

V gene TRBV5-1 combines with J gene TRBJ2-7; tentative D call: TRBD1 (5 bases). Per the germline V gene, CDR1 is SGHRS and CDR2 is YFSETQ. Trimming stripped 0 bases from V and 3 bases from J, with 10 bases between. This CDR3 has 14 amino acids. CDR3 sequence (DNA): TGCGCCAGCAGCTTGGGGGCAGGGAACTACGAGCAGTACTTC. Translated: CASSLGAGNYEQYF.